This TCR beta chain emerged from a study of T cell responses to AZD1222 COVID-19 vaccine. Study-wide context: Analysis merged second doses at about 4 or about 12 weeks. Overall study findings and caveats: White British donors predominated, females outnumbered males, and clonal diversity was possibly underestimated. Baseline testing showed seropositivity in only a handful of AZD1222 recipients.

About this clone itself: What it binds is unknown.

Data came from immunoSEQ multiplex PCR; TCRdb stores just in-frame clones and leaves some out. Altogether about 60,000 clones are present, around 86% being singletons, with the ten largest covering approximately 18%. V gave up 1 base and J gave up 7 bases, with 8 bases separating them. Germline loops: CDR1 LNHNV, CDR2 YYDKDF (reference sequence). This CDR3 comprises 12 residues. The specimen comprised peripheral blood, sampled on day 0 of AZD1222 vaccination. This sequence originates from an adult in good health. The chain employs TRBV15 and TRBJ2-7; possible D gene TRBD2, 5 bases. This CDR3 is CATSRGLPEQYF. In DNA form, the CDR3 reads TGTGCCACCAGCAGAGGACTACCAGAGCAGTACTTC.